This TCR beta chain was captured in a study of CXCR3-negative and CXCR3-positive naive CD8 T cells. Study results and caveats: CXCR3-positive naive cells carried more hydrophobic TRB CDR3s than CXCR3-negative naive cells did. Comparison of naive subsets found surface CD5 to be comparable, and TCR strength was inferred on the basis of TRB CDR3 properties.

Via 5' RACE with UMI labels, TRB cDNA libraries were prepared. Reprocessing the 5' RACE reads, TCRdb reports a single entry for every CDR3 protein and omits DNA. The table lists about 6,700 distinct CDR3 sequences. Frequency places this clonotype as medium-sized. What it binds is unknown. This CDR3 contains 12 residues. Germline assignment: CDR1 SQVTM and CDR2 ANQGSEA. Sequenced sample: naive CXCR3+ CD8+ T cells from blood. The subset was: CD45RO-CCR7+CD27+CD95- naive CD8+ T cells expressing CXCR3 (TNR3+). The rearrangement links TRBV29-1 to TRBJ2-2; the D call of TRBD2 rests on TCRdb alone, since no DNA is present to check it. The clonotype originates from a human donor in good health. Some clones in this sample may be carry-over from other donors' samples. CDR3: CSVRGEGGELFF.